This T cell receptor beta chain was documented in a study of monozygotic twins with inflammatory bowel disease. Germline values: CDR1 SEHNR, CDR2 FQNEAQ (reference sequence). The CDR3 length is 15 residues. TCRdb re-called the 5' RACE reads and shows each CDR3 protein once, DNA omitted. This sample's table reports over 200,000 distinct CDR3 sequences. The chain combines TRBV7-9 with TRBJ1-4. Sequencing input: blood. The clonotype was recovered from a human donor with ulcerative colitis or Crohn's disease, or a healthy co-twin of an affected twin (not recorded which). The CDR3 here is CASSKEARQYEKLFF.